This TCR beta chain is drawn from a study of CD8 T cells in ankylosing spondylitis. In its sample, this clonotype was seen many times. Antigen specificity is unknown. TCRdb called the 5' RACE reads again in MiXCR, with one record for every CDR3 protein. This sample has roughly 700,000 distinct CDR3 sequences, with around 20% found just once. Study-wide results and limits: A TCR beta motif of about 8 highly homologous variants seemed to mark ankylosing spondylitis blood.

The sequence came from a male donor with ankylosing spondylitis. Sequencing used blood, either unsorted or a sorted T cell fraction (not recorded which).

CDR3 protein: CASSQDLRGAYEQYF. The CDR3 DNA is TGCGCCAGCAGCCAAGATCTAAGGGGAGCCTACGAGCAGTACTTC. The chain couples TRBV4-3 to TRBJ2-7, with D tentatively TRBD1 or TRBD2 (5 bases each). V was cut by 0 bases and J by 2 bases, with 11 bases left in between. CDR1 is LGHNA and CDR2 is YSLEER in the germline V gene. CDR3 length: 15 amino acids.